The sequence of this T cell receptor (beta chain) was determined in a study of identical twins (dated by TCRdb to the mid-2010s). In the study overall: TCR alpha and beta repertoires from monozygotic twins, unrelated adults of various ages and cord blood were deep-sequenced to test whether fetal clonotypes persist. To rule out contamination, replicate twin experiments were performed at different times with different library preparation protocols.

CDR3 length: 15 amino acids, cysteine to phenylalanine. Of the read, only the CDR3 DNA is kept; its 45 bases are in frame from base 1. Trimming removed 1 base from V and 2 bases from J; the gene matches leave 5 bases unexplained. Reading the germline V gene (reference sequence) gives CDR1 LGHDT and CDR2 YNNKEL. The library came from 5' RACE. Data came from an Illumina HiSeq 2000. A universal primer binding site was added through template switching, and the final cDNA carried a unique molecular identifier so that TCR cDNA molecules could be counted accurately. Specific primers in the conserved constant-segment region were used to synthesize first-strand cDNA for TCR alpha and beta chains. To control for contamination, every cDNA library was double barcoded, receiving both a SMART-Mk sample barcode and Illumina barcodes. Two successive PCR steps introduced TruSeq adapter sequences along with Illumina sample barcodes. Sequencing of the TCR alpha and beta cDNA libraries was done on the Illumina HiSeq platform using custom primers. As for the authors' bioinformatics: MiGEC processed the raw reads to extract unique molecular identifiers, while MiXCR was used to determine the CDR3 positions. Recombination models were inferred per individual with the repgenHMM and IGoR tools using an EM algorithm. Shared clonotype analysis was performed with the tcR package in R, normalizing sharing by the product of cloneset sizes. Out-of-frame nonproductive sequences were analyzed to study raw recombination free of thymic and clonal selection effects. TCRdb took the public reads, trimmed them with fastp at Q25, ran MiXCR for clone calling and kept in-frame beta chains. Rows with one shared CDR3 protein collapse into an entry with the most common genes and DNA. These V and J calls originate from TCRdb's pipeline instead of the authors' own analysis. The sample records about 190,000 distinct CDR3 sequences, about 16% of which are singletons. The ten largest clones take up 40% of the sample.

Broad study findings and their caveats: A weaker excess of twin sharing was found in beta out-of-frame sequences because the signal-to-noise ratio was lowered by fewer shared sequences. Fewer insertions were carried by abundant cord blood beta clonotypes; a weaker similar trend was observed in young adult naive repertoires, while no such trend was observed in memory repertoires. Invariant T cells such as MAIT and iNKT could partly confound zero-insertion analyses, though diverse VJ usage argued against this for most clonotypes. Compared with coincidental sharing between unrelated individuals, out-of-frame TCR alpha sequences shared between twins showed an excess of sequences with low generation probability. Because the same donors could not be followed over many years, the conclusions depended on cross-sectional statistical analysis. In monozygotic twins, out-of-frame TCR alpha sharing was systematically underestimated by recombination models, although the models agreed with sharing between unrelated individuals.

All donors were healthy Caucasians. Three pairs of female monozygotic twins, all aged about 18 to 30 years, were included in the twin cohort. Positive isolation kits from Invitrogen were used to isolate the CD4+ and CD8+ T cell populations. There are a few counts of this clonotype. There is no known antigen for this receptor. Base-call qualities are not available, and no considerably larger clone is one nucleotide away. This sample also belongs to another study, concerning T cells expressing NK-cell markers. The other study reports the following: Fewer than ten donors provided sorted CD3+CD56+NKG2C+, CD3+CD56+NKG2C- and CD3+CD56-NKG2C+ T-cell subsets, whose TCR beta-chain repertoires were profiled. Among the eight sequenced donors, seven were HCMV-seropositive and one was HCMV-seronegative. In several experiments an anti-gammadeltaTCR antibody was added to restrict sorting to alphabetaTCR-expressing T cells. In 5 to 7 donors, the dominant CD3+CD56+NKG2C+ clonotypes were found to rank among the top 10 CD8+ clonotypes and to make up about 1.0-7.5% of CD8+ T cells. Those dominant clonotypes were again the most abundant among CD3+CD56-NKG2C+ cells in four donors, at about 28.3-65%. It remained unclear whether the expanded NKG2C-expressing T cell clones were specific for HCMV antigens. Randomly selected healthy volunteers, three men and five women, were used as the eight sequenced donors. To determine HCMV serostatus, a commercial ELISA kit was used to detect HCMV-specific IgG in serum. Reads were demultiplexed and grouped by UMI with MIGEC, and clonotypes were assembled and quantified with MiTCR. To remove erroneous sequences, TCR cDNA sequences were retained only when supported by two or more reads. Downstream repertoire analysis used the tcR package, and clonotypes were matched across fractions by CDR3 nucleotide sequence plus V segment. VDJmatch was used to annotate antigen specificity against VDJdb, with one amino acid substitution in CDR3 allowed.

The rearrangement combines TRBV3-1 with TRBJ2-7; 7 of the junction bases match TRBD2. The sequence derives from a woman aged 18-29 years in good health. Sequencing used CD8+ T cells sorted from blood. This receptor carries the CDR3 CASSQVGLAAYEQYF. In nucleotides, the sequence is TGTGCCAGCAGCCAAGTCGGCCTAGCGGCCTACGAGCAGTACTTC.